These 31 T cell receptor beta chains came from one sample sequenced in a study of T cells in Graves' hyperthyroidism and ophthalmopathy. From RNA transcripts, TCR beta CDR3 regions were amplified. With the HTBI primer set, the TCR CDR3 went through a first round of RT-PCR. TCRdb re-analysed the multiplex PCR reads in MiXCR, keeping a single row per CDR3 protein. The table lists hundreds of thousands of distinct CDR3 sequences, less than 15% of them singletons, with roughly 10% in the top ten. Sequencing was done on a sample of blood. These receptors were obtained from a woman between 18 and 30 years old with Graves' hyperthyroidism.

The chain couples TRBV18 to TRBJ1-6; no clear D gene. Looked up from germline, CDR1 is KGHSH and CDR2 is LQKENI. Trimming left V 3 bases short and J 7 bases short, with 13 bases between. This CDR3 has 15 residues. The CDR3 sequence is CASSPGLSGNSPLHF. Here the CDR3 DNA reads TGTGCCAGCTCACCCGGGTTGAGCGGGAATTCACCCCTCCACTTT.

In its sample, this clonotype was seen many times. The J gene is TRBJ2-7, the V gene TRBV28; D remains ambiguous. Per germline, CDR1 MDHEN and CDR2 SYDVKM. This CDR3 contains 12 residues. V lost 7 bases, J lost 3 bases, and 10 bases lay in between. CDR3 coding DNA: TGTGCCAGCACCTCTAAACGCTACGAGCAGTACTTC. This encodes CASTSKRYEQYF. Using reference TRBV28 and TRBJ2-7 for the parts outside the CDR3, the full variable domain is DVKVTQSSRYLVKRTGEKVFLECVQDMDHENMFWYRQDPGLGLRLIYFSYDVKMKEKGDIPEGYSVSREKKERFSLILESASTNQTSMYLCASTSKRYEQYFGPGTRLTVT.

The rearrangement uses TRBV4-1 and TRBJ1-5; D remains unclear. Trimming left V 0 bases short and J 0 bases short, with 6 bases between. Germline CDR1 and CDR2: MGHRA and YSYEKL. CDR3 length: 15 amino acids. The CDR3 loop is CASSQDHLSNQPQHF. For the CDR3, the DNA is TGCGCCAGCAGCCAAGATCACCTTAGCAATCAGCCCCAGCATTTT.

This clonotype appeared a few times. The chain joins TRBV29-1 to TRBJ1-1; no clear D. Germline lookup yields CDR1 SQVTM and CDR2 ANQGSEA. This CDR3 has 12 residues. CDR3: CSHGRRNTEAFF. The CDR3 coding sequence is TGCAGTCATGGGCGGAGGAACACTGAAGCTTTCTTT.

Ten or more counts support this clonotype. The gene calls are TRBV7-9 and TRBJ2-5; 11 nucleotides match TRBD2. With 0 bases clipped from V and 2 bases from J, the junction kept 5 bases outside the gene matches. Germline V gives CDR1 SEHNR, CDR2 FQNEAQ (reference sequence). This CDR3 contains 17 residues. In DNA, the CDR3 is TGTGCCAGCAGCTTAGCGCGGTCTAGCGGGAGGCAAGAGACCCAGTACTTC. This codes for CASSLARSSGRQETQYF.

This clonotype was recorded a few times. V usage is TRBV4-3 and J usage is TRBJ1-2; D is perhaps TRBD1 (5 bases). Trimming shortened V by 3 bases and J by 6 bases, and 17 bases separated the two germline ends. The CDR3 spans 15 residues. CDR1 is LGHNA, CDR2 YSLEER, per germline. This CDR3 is CASSQDYRGIDGYTF. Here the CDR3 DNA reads TGCGCCAGCAGCCAGGACTATCGGGGGATCGATGGCTACACCTTC.

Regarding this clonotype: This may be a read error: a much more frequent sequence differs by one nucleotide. The CDR3 reads CASSTRNAEAFF. In DNA, the CDR3 is TGTGCCAGCAGTACAAGGAACGCTGAAGCTTTCTTT. This chain uses TRBV2 with TRBJ1-1; D gene uncertain. Germline V gene lookup returns CDR1 SNHLY and CDR2 FYNNEI. The CDR3 is 12 amino acids.

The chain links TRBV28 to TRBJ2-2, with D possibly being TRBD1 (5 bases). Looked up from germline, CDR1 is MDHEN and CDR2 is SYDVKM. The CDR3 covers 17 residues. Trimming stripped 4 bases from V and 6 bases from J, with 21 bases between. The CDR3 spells CASSSIWTTGAAGELFF. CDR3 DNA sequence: TGTGCCAGCAGTTCTATTTGGACAACAGGTGCTGCCGGGGAGCTGTTTTTT.

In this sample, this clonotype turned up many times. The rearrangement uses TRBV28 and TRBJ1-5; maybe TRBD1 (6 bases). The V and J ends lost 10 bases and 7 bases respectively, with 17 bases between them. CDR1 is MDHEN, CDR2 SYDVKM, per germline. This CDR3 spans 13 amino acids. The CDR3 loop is CATSGGNGQPQHF. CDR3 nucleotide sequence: TGTGCCACCTCTGGGGGCAACGGGCAGCCCCAGCATTTT. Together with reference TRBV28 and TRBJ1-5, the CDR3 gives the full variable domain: DVKVTQSSRYLVKRTGEKVFLECVQDMDHENMFWYRQDPGLGLRLIYFSYDVKMKEKGDIPEGYSVSREKKERFSLILESASTNQTSMYLCATSGGNGQPQHFGDGTRLSIL.

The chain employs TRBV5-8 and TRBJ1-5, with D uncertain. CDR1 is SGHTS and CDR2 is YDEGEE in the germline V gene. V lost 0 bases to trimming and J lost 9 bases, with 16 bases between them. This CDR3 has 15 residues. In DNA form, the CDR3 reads TGTGCCAGCAGCTTGGCGGCGGGCCCCTGGGGGCCCCAGCATTTT. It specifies CASSLAAGPWGPQHF. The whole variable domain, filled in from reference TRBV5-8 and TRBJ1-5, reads EAGVTQSPTHLIKTRGQQATLRCSPISGHTSVYWYQQALGLGLQFLLWYDEGEERNRGNFPPRFSGRQFPNYSSELNVNALELEDSALYLCASSLAAGPWGPQHFGDGTRLSIL.

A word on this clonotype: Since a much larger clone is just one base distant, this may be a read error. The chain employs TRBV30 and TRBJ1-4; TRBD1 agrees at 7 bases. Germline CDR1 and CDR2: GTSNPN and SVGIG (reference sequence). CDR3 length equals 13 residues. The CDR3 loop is CAATGANNEELFF. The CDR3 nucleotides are TGTGCCGCCACAGGGGCTAATAATGAAGAACTGTTTTTT.

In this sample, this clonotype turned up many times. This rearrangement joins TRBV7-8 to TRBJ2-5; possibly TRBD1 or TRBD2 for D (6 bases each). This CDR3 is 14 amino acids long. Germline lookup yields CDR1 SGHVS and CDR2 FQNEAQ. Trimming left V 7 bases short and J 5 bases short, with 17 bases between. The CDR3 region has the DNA TGTGCCAGCATCAAGAGTAGGGGGGATGAGACCCAGTACTTC. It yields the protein CASIKSRGDETQYF.

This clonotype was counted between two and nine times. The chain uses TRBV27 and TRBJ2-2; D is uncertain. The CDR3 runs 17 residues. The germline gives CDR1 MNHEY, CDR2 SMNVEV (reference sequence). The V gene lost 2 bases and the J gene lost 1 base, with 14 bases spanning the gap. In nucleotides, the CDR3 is TGTGCCAGCAGTTTACTCGTACCTTTGGGGAACACCGGGGAGCTGTTTTTT. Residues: CASSLLVPLGNTGELFF.

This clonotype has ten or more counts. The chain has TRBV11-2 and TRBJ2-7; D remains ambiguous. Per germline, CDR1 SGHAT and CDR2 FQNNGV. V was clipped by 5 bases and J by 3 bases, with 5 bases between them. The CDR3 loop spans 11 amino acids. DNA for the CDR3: TGTGCCAGCAGCACTTACTACGAGCAGTACTTC. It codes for CASSTYYEQYF.

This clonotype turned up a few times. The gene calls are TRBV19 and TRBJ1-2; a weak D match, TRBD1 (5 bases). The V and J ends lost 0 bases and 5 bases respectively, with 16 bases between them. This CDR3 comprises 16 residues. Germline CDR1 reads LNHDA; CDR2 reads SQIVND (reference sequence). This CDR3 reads CASSIDWGMRRYGYTF. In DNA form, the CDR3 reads TGTGCCAGTAGTATAGATTGGGGGATGAGAAGATATGGCTACACCTTC.

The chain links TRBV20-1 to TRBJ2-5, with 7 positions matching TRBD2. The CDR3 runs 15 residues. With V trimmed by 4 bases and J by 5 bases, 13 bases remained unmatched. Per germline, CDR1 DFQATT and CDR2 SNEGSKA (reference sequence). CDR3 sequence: CSATLEGGRTETQYF. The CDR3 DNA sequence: TGCAGTGCTACCCTCGAGGGCGGGAGAACTGAGACCCAGTACTTC.

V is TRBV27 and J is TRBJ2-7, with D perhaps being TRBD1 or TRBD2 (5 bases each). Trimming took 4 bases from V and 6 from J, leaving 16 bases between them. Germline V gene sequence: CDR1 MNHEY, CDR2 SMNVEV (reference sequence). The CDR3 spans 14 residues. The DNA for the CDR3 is TGTGCCAGCAGTTCTTTTAGAGGGACCGGCGAGCAGTACTTC. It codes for CASSSFRGTGEQYF.

CDR3 residues: CASSAYLGEQFF. The CDR3 region has the DNA TGTGCCAGCAGCGCCTACTTGGGTGAGCAGTTCTTC. The chain employs TRBV7-3 and TRBJ2-1; D unclear. The germline V and J ends were trimmed by 5 bases and 9 bases, with 11 bases remaining between them. The germline gives CDR1 SGHTA, CDR2 FQGTGA. The CDR3 is 12 amino acids.

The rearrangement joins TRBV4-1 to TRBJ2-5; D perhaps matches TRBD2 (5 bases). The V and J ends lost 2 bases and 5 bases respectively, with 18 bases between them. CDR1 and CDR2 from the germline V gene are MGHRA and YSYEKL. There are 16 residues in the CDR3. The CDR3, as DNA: TGCGCCAGCAGCCAAAGCAGTCTCGGAGGCAGTGAGACCCAGTACTTC. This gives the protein CASSQSSLGGSETQYF.

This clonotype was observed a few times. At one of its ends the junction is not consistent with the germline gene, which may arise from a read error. The DNA for the CDR3 is TGTGCCAGCAGCATAGCGGGAGGGCCGAAGAATGAGCAGTTCTTC. Protein sequence: CASSIAGGPKNEQFF. This chain connects TRBV7-6 to TRBJ2-1, with 11 bases lining up with TRBD2. Germline lookup yields CDR1 SGHVS and CDR2 FNYEAQ. The CDR3 is made up of 15 amino acids.

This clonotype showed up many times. CDR3 nucleotides: TGTGCCAGCAGCTTAGCGTCCGACGGGGGAGATACGCAGTATTTT. Protein sequence: CASSLASDGGDTQYF. The gene calls are TRBV11-3 and TRBJ2-3, with D possibly TRBD2 on 6 matching bases. V lost 1 base and J lost 5, with 13 bases in between. Germline lookup yields CDR1 SGHNT and CDR2 YENEEA. This CDR3 has 15 residues. The full variable domain, with the rest looked up from reference TRBV11-3 and TRBJ2-3, is EAGVVQSPRYKIIEKKQPVAFWCNPISGHNTLYWYLQNLGQGPELLIRYENEEAVDDSQLPKDRFSAERLKGVDSTLKIQPAELGDSAVYLCASSLASDGGDTQYFGPGTRLTVL.

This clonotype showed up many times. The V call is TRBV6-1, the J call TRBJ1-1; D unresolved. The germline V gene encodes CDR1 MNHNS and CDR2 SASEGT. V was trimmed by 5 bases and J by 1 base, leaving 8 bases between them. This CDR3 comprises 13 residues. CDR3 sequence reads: CASSTSSNTEAFF. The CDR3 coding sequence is TGTGCCAGCAGTACCTCATCGAACACTGAAGCTTTCTTT.

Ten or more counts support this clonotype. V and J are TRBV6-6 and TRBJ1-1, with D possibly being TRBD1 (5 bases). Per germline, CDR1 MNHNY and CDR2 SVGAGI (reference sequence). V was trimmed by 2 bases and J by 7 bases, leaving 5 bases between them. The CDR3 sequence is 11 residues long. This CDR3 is CASSYRGEAFF. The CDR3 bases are TGTGCCAGCAGTTACAGGGGTGAAGCTTTCTTT.

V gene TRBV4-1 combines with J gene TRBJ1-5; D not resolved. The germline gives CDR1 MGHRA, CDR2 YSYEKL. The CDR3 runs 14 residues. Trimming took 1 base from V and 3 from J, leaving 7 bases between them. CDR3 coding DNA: TGCGCCAGCAGCCAAGCTGCTCCCAATCAGCCCCAGCATTTT. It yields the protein CASSQAAPNQPQHF.

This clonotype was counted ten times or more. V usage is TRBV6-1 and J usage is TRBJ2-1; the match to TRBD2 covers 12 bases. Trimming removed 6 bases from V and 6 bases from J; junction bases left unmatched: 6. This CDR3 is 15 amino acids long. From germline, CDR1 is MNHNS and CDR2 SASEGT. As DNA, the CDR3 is TGTGCCAGCAGGTCACTAGCGGGAGGCGTCAATGAGCAGTTCTTC. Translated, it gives CASRSLAGGVNEQFF.

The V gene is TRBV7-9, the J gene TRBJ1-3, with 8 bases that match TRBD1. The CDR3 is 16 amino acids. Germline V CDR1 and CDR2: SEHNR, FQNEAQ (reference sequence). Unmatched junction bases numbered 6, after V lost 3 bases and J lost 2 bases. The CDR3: CASSFPGQGPGNTIYF. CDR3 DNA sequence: TGTGCCAGCAGCTTTCCCGGACAGGGTCCTGGAAACACCATATATTTT.

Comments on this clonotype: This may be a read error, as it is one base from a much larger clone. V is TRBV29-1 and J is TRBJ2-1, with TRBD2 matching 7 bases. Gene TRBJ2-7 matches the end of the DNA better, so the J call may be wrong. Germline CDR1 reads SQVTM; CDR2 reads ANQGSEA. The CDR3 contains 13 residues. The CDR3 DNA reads TGCAGCGCTGGGGGGGAGGGCCTCAATGAGCAGTACTTC. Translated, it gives CSAGGEGLNEQYF.

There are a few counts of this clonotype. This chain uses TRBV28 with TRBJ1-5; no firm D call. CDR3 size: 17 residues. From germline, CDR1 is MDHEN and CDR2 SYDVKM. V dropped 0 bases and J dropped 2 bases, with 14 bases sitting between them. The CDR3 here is CASSLWGGIIRNQPQHF. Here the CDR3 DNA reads TGTGCCAGCAGTTTATGGGGAGGGATTATTCGCAATCAGCCCCAGCATTTT.

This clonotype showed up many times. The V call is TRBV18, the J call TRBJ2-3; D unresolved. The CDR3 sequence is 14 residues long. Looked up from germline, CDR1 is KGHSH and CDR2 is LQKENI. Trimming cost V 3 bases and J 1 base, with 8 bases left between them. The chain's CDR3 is CASSPSFGTDTQYF. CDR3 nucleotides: TGTGCCAGCTCACCTTCTTTCGGCACAGATACGCAGTATTTT.

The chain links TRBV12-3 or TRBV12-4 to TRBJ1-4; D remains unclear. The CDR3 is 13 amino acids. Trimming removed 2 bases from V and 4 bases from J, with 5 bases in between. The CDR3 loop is CASSLRDNEKLFF. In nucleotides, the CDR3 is TGTGCCAGCAGTTTACGGGATAATGAAAAACTGTTTTTT.

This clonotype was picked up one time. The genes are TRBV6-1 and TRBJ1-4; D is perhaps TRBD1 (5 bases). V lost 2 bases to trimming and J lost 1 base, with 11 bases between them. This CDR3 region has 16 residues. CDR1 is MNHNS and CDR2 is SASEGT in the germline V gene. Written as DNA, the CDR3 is TGTGCCAGCAGTGAACAGGGAGACAGAACTAATGAAAAACTGTTTTTT. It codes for CASSEQGDRTNEKLFF.